Below, one T cell receptor (beta chain) is given with its context. The antigen is unknown. This record belongs to a study of T cell responses to AZD1222 COVID-19 vaccine. Germline V gives CDR1 SGHRS, CDR2 YFSETQ. This CDR3 is built from 17 residues. V was clipped by 4 bases and J by 2 bases; unmatched bases: 10. Study-wide results and caveats: Spike-specific TCR breadth and depth both grew after two AZD1222 doses. Baseline seropositivity characterized only six AZD1222 recipients.

Some clones are missing from TCRdb's copy, which holds only in-frame ones; the method was immunoSEQ multiplex PCR. The sample records under 110,000 clones, 90% being singletons. The source of this sequence is an adult who received the AZD1222 COVID-19 vaccine. The rearrangement links TRBV5-1 to TRBJ2-2; 8 positions agree with TRBD2. Here the sequenced sample was peripheral blood, taken 28 days after the second AZD1222 dose. The CDR3 here is CASSPGLDRPNTGELFF. The CDR3, as DNA: TGCGCCAGCAGCCCGGGACTAGATCGACCCAACACCGGGGAGCTGTTTTTT.